This TCR beta chain was documented in a study of blood T cell repertoires in COVID-19. Turning to the study itself: Researchers got acute and convalescent COVID-19 samples from the United States, Italy and Spain. The analysed material was cDNA or gDNA that came from T cells, B-cell-depleted T cells, or PBMCs.

In the original analysis: Estimates of nucleated cell counts were drawn from the amplification of reference gene primers. Sequencing was performed with immunoSEQ multiplex PCR; in TCRdb, only in-frame clones are kept and a portion is missing. That table supplies the V and J calls and clone size; D and trimming were determined from the DNA. Of roughly 15,000 clones in the sample, about 90% were seen once. In germline, CDR1 is ENHRY, CDR2 SYGVKD. The CDR3 is 15 amino acids. V gave up 5 bases and J gave up 9 bases; unmatched junction bases: 9. The material sequenced was peripheral blood. The TCR sequence derives from a man aged 55 to 70 with active COVID-19. The J gene is TRBJ2-3, the V gene TRBV10-3; 12 nucleotides match TRBD1. CDR3 in amino acids: CAISRDRGRVGTQYF. CDR3 nucleotide sequence: TGTGCCATCAGTAGGGACAGGGGGCGCGTGGGAACGCAGTATTTT.